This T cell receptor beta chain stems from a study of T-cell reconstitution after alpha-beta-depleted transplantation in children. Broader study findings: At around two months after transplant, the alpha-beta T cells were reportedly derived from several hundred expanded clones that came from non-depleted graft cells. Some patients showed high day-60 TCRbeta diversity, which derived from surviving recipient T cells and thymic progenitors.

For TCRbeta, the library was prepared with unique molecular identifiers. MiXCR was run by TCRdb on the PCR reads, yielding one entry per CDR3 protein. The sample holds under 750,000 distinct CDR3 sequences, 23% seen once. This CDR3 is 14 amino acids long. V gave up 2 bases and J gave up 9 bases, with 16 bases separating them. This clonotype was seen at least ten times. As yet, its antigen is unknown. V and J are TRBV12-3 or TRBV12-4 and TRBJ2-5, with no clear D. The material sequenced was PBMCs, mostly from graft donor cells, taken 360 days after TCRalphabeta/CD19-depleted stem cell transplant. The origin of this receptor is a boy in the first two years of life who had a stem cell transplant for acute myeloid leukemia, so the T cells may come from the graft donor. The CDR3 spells CASSLQVRLSAQYF. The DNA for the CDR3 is TGTGCCAGCAGTTTACAGGTGCGCCTTTCGGCCCAGTACTTC.